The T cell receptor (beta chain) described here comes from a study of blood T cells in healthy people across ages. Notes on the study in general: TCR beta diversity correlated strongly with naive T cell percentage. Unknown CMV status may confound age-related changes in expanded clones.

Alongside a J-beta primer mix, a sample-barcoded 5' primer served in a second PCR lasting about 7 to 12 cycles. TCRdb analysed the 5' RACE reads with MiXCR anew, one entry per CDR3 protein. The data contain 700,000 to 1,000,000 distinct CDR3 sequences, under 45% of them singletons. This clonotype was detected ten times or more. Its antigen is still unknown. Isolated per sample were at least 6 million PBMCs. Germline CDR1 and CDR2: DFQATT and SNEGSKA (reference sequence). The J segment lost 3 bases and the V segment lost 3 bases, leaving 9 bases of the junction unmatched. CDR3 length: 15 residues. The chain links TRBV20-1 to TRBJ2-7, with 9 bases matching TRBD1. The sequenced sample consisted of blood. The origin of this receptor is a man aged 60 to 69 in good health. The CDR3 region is CSARSGDRVIYEQYF. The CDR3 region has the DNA TGCAGTGCTAGGTCCGGGGACAGGGTTATCTACGAGCAGTACTTC.